This T cell receptor beta chain was obtained from a study of blood T cell repertoires in COVID-19. Study at large: Some COVID-19 samples were acute and others convalescent; all came from the United States, Italy and Spain.

CDR1 and CDR2 (germline): SGDLS, YYNGEE. The CDR3 totals 15 residues. Trimming at V came to 0 bases and at J to 1 base, leaving 2 bases not matched to a gene. Per the study methods: By means of reference gene primer amplification, nucleated cell counts were estimated. The repertoire was sequenced with immunoSEQ multiplex PCR; TCRdb's copy has only in-frame clones and lacks some. Clonal size and the V and J genes are those of that table, whereas D and trimming came from the DNA. The sample lists 150,000 to 200,000 clones, around 80% occurring once. This TCR derives from a human donor in a cohort sampled during active COVID-19. What was sequenced was peripheral blood. The chain has TRBV9 and TRBJ2-3; 7 bases match TRBD1. CDR3 DNA sequence: TGTGCCAGCAGCGTAGGAGGGACAGGCACAGATACGCAGTATTTT. Amino acid sequence: CASSVGGTGTDTQYF.